The 3 T cell receptor beta chains in this list originate from one sample, sequenced in a study of long-term antiretroviral therapy in people with HIV. Running of the v3.0 immunoSEQ assay took place at survey level. The data were produced by immunoSEQ multiplex PCR, yet TCRdb's version contains in-frame clones alone and is incomplete. The sample yields 15,000 to 20,000 clones, more than 70% seen once. This material consisted of unsorted PBMCs, taken 0.1 years before starting antiretroviral therapy. Source of these receptors: a man aged 18 to 30 with HIV.

The V call is TRBV4-1, the J call TRBJ1-5, with D possibly TRBD1 on 5 matching bases. CDR3 length equals 16 residues. The V gene's germline CDR1 is MGHRA and CDR2 YSYEKL. Between the trimmed V and J ends, which lost 0 bases and 1 base, there was a span of 10 bases. The DNA of the CDR3 is TGCGCCAGCAGCCAAGATTGGGGGACGAGCAATCAGCCCCAGCATTTT. The encoded protein is CASSQDWGTSNQPQHF.

This clone was seen a few times. V usage is TRBV28 and J usage is TRBJ2-7; tentative D call: TRBD2 (5 bases). The CDR3 runs 14 residues. With 5 bases removed from V and 7 bases from J, the gap between germline ends came to 18 bases. Germline CDR1 is MDHEN and CDR2 is SYDVKM. The CDR3 spells CASSLKQPREEQYF. In nucleotides, the CDR3 is TGTGCCAGCAGTCTAAAGCAGCCGAGGGAAGAGCAGTACTTC.

The rearrangement links TRBV6-5 to TRBJ2-5; possible D gene TRBD2, 5 bases. The germline CDR1 and CDR2 sequences are MNHEY and SVGAGI. CDR3 length equals 14 residues. Trimming removed 6 bases from V and 5 bases from J, with 16 bases in between. The CDR3 bases are TGTGCCAGCAGCCTCGGGGTTGAGGAGGAGACCCAGTACTTC. Translating it yields CASSLGVEEETQYF.